This entry lists 4 T cell receptor beta chains sequenced from one sample in a study of OX40 agonist ivuxolimab in advanced cancers. Using immunoSEQ multiplex PCR, the repertoire was profiled, and TCRdb retains in-frame clones only, with some absent. The sample shows about 70,000 clones, around 80% of them seen only once. The sequences come from CD4+ or CD8+ T cells sorted from blood, collected in a trial of the OX40 agonist ivuxolimab. These receptors were collected from an adult with an advanced solid tumor such as melanoma, head and neck, liver or kidney cancer.

The chain combines TRBV19 with TRBJ1-2, with a possible D match to TRBD1 (5 bases). The CDR3 runs to 13 residues. The V end lost 11 bases, the J end lost 2 bases, and 15 bases lay between the germline ends. Germline CDR1 and CDR2: LNHDA and SQIVND (reference sequence). CDR3 sequence (DNA): TGTGCCTCCTCGGACACGGGAAACTATGGCTACACCTTC. Translation: CASSDTGNYGYTF.

This clone has a handful of counts. The chain joins TRBV28 to TRBJ2-5; unclear D gene. Germline CDR1 and CDR2: MDHEN and SYDVKM. V lost 6 bases, J lost 4 bases, and 6 bases lay in between. This CDR3 spans 11 amino acids. The CDR3 region has the DNA TGTGCCAGCAGCTCAAGAGAGACCCAGTACTTC. It is translated as CASSSRETQYF. Looking up the rest from reference TRBV28 and TRBJ2-5 gives the full variable domain: DVKVTQSSRYLVKRTGEKVFLECVQDMDHENMFWYRQDPGLGLRLIYFSYDVKMKEKGDIPEGYSVSREKKERFSLILESASTNQTSMYLCASSSRETQYFGPGTRLLVL.

V usage is TRBV7-9 and J usage is TRBJ1-1; D remains unclear. From germline, CDR1 is SEHNR and CDR2 FQNEAQ (reference sequence). This CDR3 has 15 residues. V shed 4 bases and J shed 5 bases, with 17 bases lying between them. The CDR3, as DNA: TGTGCCAGCAGCTCTATGGGAGGGTCAGGAACTGAAGCTTTCTTT. Translating it yields CASSSMGGSGTEAFF.

The CDR3 DNA is TGTGCTAGTGCCCCCGGGTACGCTAACTATGGCTACACCTTC. It translates to CASAPGYANYGYTF. The chain joins TRBV12-5 to TRBJ1-2; D gene uncertain. The V gene's germline CDR1 is LGHNT and CDR2 FRNRAP. V gave up 7 bases and J gave up 0 bases, with 12 bases separating them. This CDR3 comprises 14 residues.